This is a list of T cell receptor beta chains from one sample in a study of radiation and T cells in renal cell carcinoma. Only in-frame clones appear in the TCRdb table, and some are missing; sequencing was by immunoSEQ multiplex PCR. The sample shows about 65,000 clones, roughly four fifths of them seen only once. The sample consisted of blood, taken from a patient whose treatment included radiotherapy and nephrectomy. These receptors came from a man in his fifties or sixties with renal cell carcinoma. Each CDR3 is given with its conserved first and last residue. A D gene is named only where the DNA matches it firmly. Rows may omit the clone size; those that give it use once, few, many or a size class.

- | TRBJ1-1 | few | TRBV27 | CASLRAGGNTEAFF | TGTGCCAGCCTGAGGGCCGGGGGGAACACTGAAGCTTTCTTT
- | TRBJ2-2 | - | TRBV19 | CASSNGGHINTGELFF | TGTGCCAGTAGTAACGGGGGCCATATAAACACCGGGGAGCTGTTTTTT
- | TRBJ1-1 | - | TRBV11-3 | CASSSQLNTEAFF | TGTGCCAGCAGCTCCCAGTTGAACACTGAAGCTTTCTTT
- | TRBJ2-3 | - | TRBV6-1 | CASTSRDTQYF | TGTGCCAGCACCTCCAGGGATACGCAGTATTTT
- | TRBJ2-2 | - | TRBV4-3 | CASSPHGNEGYTGELFF | TGCGCCAGCAGCCCCCACGGTAATGAAGGATACACCGGGGAGCTGTTTTTT
- | TRBJ2-1 | - | TRBV7-2 | CASSLGGGGYNEQFF | TGTGCCAGCAGCTTAGGCGGCGGAGGGTACAATGAGCAGTTCTTC
- | TRBJ2-1 | - | TRBV11-2 | CASSLFGGSAYNEQFF | TGTGCCAGCAGCTTATTCGGCGGGTCGGCCTACAATGAGCAGTTCTTC
TRBD2 | TRBJ2-2 | - | TRBV7-8 | CASSLTLTSGTGELFF | TGTGCCAGCAGCTTAACCCTTACTAGCGGGACCGGGGAGCTGTTTTTT
TRBD1 | TRBJ2-2 | - | TRBV11-3 | CASSFRTGNTGELFF | TGTGCCAGCAGCTTCCGGACAGGGAACACCGGGGAGCTGTTTTTT
- | TRBJ1-5 | - | TRBV19 | CASSIVSQPQHF | TGTGCCAGTAGTATAGTCAGTCAGCCCCAGCATTTT
- | TRBJ1-2 | - | TRBV4-3 | CASSPRANYGYTF | TGCGCCAGCAGCCCCAGGGCTAACTATGGCTACACCTTC
- | TRBJ1-1 | few | TRBV4-3 | CASSQDVGDTEAFF | TGCGCCAGCAGCCAAGATGTCGGGGACACTGAAGCTTTCTTT
- | TRBJ2-7 | - | TRBV7-9 | CASSLVPGDYEQYF | TGTGCCAGCAGCTTAGTTCCAGGGGACTACGAGCAGTACTTC
TRBD1 | TRBJ2-5 | - | TRBV7-2 | CASSSQGGQGQETQYF | TGTGCCAGCAGCTCGCAGGGGGGACAGGGCCAAGAGACCCAGTACTTC
TRBD1 | TRBJ2-3 | once | TRBV11-2 | CASGQGAKTDTQYF | TGTGCCAGCGGTCAGGGGGCTAAAACAGATACGCAGTATTTT
- | TRBJ2-1 | - | TRBV15 | CATSRDQREGQFF | TGTGCCACCAGCAGAGATCAGCGCGAAGGGCAGTTCTTC
TRBD1 | TRBJ2-5 | - | TRBV29-1 | CSIRQGESETQYF | TGCAGCATAAGACAGGGGGAGTCAGAGACCCAGTACTTC
- | TRBJ1-2 | - | TRBV5-1 | CASSPGGDYGYTF | TGCGCCAGCAGCCCGGGTGGCGACTATGGCTACACCTTC
TRBD1 | TRBJ1-2 | once | TRBV11-2 | CASSFGQGNYGYTF | TGTGCCAGCAGCTTCGGACAGGGGAACTATGGCTACACCTTC
TRBD2 | TRBJ2-1 | - | TRBV29-1 | CSAEGLAGNNEQFF | TGCAGCGCGGAGGGACTAGCGGGGAACAATGAGCAGTTCTTC
- | TRBJ2-2 | few | TRBV25-1 | CASRTVNTGELFF | TGTGCCAGCCGGACAGTTAACACCGGGGAGCTGTTTTTT
TRBD2 | TRBJ2-5 | few | TRBV5-4 | CASSLGLAGEETQYF | TGTGCCAGCAGCTTGGGCCTAGCGGGGGAAGAGACCCAGTACTTC
TRBD1 | TRBJ1-5 | - | TRBV11-2 | CASSLEWTGVNQPQHF | TGTGCCAGCAGCTTAGAATGGACAGGGGTCAATCAGCCCCAGCATTTT
TRBD2 | TRBJ2-3 | - | TRBV27 | CASSLSRREGTDTQYF | TGTGCCAGCAGTTTATCGAGGCGGGAGGGTACGGATACGCAGTATTTT
TRBD2 | TRBJ2-1 | - | TRBV10-1 | CASSELREGALGHEQFF | TGCGCCAGCAGTGAGTTACGGGAGGGCGCCTTAGGCCATGAGCAGTTCTTC
- | TRBJ1-1 | - | TRBV6-6 | CASSSHRREEAFF | TGTGCCAGCAGTTCCCATCGACGTGAGGAAGCTTTCTTT
TRBD2 | TRBJ2-2 | once | TRBV6-5 | CASRLAGGELFF | TGTGCCAGCAGGCTAGCGGGCGGGGAGCTGTTTTTT
- | TRBJ2-7 | - | TRBV5-1 | CASSVREDYEQYF | TGCGCCAGCAGCGTGCGTGAAGACTACGAGCAGTACTTC
- | TRBJ2-6 | - | TRBV7-2 | CASSLWDSGANVLTF | TGTGCCAGCAGCTTATGGGACTCTGGGGCCAACGTCCTGACTTTC
TRBD2 | TRBJ2-1 | - | TRBV10-3 | CAISERSTGLAGVDEQFF | TGTGCCATCAGTGAACGTAGCACGGGACTAGCGGGAGTGGATGAGCAGTTCTTC
TRBD2 | TRBJ2-5 | - | TRBV7-2 | CASSLRTSGGFQETQYF | TGTGCCAGCAGCTTGAGGACTAGCGGGGGATTCCAAGAGACCCAGTACTTC
TRBD1 | TRBJ1-2 | once | TRBV11-2 | CASSLQGGSGSVNYGYTF | TGTGCCAGCAGCTTACAGGGGGGGTCGGGTTCGGTTAACTATGGCTACACCTTC
TRBD1 | TRBJ1-5 | - | TRBV6-9 | CASSYLTGQNQPQHF | TGTGCCAGCAGTTATTTGACAGGGCAAAATCAGCCCCAGCATTTT